The 9 T cell receptor beta chains reported below all come from one sample, sequenced in a study of immune reconstitution after stem cell transplant in scleroderma. In TCRdb, the RT-PCR reads were re-called with MiXCR into one record per CDR3 protein. This sample has roughly 2,000 distinct CDR3 sequences; about 14% occur once, and the top ten carry 61%. The sample was acquired before or after autologous hematopoietic stem cell transplantation (not recorded which). The receptors here all came from a female donor with systemic sclerosis.

By sample fraction, this clonotype is medium-sized. This sequence joins TRBV20-1 and TRBJ2-3, with 8 bases lining up with TRBD1. J lost 2 bases, V lost 0 bases, and 7 bases had no gene match. The CDR3 is made up of 16 amino acids. Germline values: CDR1 DFQATT, CDR2 SNEGSKA (reference sequence). The CDR3 nucleotides are TGCAGTGCTAGAGATTTTGGGACAGGAGACACAGATACGCAGTATTTT. This codes for CSARDFGTGDTDTQYF.

Within the sample, this clonotype is medium-sized (0.01 to 0.1%). This chain connects TRBV19 to TRBJ2-5, with D perhaps matching TRBD1 (6 bases). Germline V gene lookup returns CDR1 LNHDA and CDR2 SQIVND (reference sequence). V was clipped by 3 bases and J by 3 bases, with 11 bases between them. The CDR3 length is 14 residues. CDR3 DNA sequence: TGTGCCAGTAGTATCAACAGGGCGGAAGAGACCCAGTACTTC. It encodes CASSINRAEETQYF.

This clonotype has just a few counts. This chain uses TRBV6-2 or TRBV6-3 with TRBJ2-7; 8 bases line up with TRBD2. V lost 8 bases and J lost 0; bases outside the gene matches: 9. The length of the CDR3 is 15 residues. The germline CDR1 and CDR2 sequences are MNHEY and SVGEGT. The CDR3 DNA reads TGTGCCAGCCTTCTAAAGCGGGAGTTCTCCTACGAGCAGTACTTC. The encoded protein is CASLLKREFSYEQYF.

By sample fraction, this clonotype is medium-sized. This chain uses TRBV5-1 with TRBJ2-3; D ambiguous. With 0 bases removed from V and 0 bases from J, the gap between germline ends came to 11 bases. The CDR3 spans 16 residues. Germline values: CDR1 SGHRS, CDR2 YFSETQ. CDR3 DNA sequence: TGCGCCAGCAGCTTGGCGGTCGGCGCTAGCACAGATACGCAGTATTTT. This sequence encodes CASSLAVGASTDTQYF.

This clonotype is labeled as medium-sized. The gene calls are TRBV7-9 and TRBJ2-5, with D unclear. The CDR3 extends over 13 amino acids. V was clipped by 1 base and J by 3 bases, with 6 bases between them. Germline V gives CDR1 SEHNR, CDR2 FQNEAQ (reference sequence). The chain's CDR3 is CASSLVGEETQYF. Here the CDR3 DNA reads TGTGCCAGCAGCTTAGTCGGCGAAGAGACCCAGTACTTC.

In this sample, this clonotype is medium-sized. V and J are TRBV6-5 and TRBJ1-1, with no clear D. V lost 1 base, J lost 1 base, and 4 bases lay in between. CDR1 is MNHEY, CDR2 SVGAGI, per germline. The CDR3 covers 13 residues. The CDR3 DNA reads TGTGCCAGCAGTTACTTATCGAACACTGAAGCTTTCTTT. Amino acid sequence: CASSYLSNTEAFF.

By share, this clonotype ranks as medium-sized. The chain recombines TRBV14 with TRBJ2-2; no clear D gene. The germline V gene encodes CDR1 SGHDN and CDR2 FVKESK. Trimming left V 4 bases short and J 6 bases short, with 9 bases between. This CDR3 has 13 residues. The CDR3 region has the DNA TGTGCCAGCAGCCGGGCGGCTTCCGGGGAGCTGTTTTTT. It codes for CASSRAASGELFF.

The chain couples TRBV6-5 to TRBJ2-2; TRBD1 matches 10 bases. Losses at the gene ends were 6 bases for V and 7 bases for J; bases not matched to a gene: 5. CDR1 and CDR2 (germline): MNHEY, SVGAGI. This CDR3 spans 14 amino acids. For the CDR3, the DNA is TGTGCCAGCAGGGGGACAGGGGTGAGCGGGGAGCTGTTTTTT. It is translated as CASRGTGVSGELFF.

The V call is TRBV4-2, the J call TRBJ1-5; no firm D call. V was shortened by 1 base and J by 1 base, with 11 bases between the two germline ends. The CDR3 is made up of 16 amino acids. Per the germline V gene, CDR1 is LGHNA and CDR2 is YNFKEQ. The CDR3 here is CASSQAIGESNQPQHF. The CDR3 DNA reads TGTGCCAGCAGCCAAGCGATCGGGGAAAGCAATCAGCCCCAGCATTTT.